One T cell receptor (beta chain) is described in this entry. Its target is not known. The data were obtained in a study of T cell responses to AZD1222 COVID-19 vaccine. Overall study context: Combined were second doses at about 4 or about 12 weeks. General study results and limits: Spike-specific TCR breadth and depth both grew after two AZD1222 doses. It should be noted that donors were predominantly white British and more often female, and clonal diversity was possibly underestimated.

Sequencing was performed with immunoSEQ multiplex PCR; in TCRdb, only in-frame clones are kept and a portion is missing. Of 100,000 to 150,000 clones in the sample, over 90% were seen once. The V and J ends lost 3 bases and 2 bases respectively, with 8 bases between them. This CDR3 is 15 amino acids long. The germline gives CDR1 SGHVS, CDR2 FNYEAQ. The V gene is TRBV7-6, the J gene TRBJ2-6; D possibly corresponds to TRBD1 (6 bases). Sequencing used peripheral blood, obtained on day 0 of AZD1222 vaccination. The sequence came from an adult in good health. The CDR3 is CASSFAGAGANVLTF. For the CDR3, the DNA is TGTGCCAGCAGCTTTGCAGGGGCTGGGGCCAACGTCCTGACTTTC.